This TCR beta chain was documented in a study of T cells in Graves' hyperthyroidism and ophthalmopathy. Researchers took RNA transcripts and amplified the TCR beta CDR3 regions from them. The HTBI set primed first-round TCR CDR3 RT-PCR. TCRdb itself ran the multiplex PCR reads through MiXCR, one entry per CDR3 protein. Of hundreds of thousands of distinct CDR3 sequences in the sample, 38% were seen once. This clonotype was recorded at least ten times. The receptor was isolated from a man younger than 35 with Graves' hyperthyroidism. Input material: blood.

The CDR3 loop reads CASSAQPQHF. The CDR3 DNA reads as TGTGCCAGCAGTGCTCAGCCCCAGCATTTT. V gene TRBV25-1 combines with J gene TRBJ1-5; D is ambiguous. Germline CDR1 reads MGHDK; CDR2 reads SYGVNS. The CDR3 loop spans 10 amino acids. V lost 4 bases and J 6 bases, leaving 1 base between the germline ends. The entire variable domain, with the rest obtained from reference TRBV25-1 and TRBJ1-5, is as follows: EADIYQTPRYLVIGTGKKITLECSQTMGHDKMYWYQQDPGMELHLIHYSYGVNSTEKGDLSSESTVSRIRTEHFPLTLESARPSHTSQYLCASSAQPQHFGDGTRLSIL.